Each of the 28 T cell receptor beta chains below was sequenced from the same sample in a study of T cells in localized non-small cell lung cancer. Generated by immunoSEQ multiplex PCR, the TCRdb table keeps only in-frame clones and is missing some. The sample contains approximately 43,000 clones, almost 90% of which appear only once. The material sequenced was peripheral blood, taken before any cancer treatment. All receptors derive from an older female donor with stage I squamous cell lung carcinoma.

The chain links TRBV7-2 to TRBJ2-2; either TRBD1 or TRBD2 may supply D (6 bases each). V lost 1 base and J lost 3, with 21 bases in between. This CDR3 comprises 19 residues. Germline V CDR1 and CDR2: SGHTA, FQGNSA. The CDR3 loop is CASSLEGRRGQWDTGELFF. The CDR3 DNA reads as TGTGCCAGCAGCTTAGAGGGCCGACGGGGGCAGTGGGACACCGGGGAGCTGTTTTTT.

The chain couples TRBV9 to TRBJ2-3, with 10 nucleotides matching TRBD2. The CDR3 loop spans 15 amino acids. Germline trimming cut 6 bases from V and 4 bases from J; bases unmatched to any gene: 8. The V gene's germline CDR1 is SGDLS and CDR2 YYNGEE. The chain's CDR3 is CASTLAGVSADTQYF. CDR3 coding DNA: TGTGCCAGCACCCTAGCGGGAGTCAGCGCAGATACGCAGTATTTT.

The genes are TRBV4-3 and TRBJ2-5, with a possible D match to TRBD2 (5 bases). CDR3 size: 14 residues. The V and J ends lost 0 bases and 1 base respectively, with 6 bases between them. CDR1 LGHNA and CDR2 YSLEER come from the germline V gene. The CDR3 DNA reads as TGCGCCAGCAGCCAAGAGGGAGCCCAAGAGACCCAGTACTTC. This translates into CASSQEGAQETQYF.

The gene calls are TRBV18 and TRBJ1-2, with no clear D. Germline CDR1 and CDR2: KGHSH and LQKENI. The V end lost 6 bases, the J end lost 3 bases, and 11 bases lay between the germline ends. The CDR3 runs to 13 residues. Here the CDR3 DNA reads TGTGCCAGCTCGCCCGGGCCCGACTATGGCTACACCTTC. This encodes CASSPGPDYGYTF.

Here the CDR3 reads CASSKDRGYRNTIYF. CDR3 in DNA: TGTGCCAGCAGTAAGGACAGAGGGTATAGAAACACCATATATTTT. The chain employs TRBV28 and TRBJ1-3; a weak D match, TRBD1 (6 bases). This CDR3 region has 15 residues. Germline loops: CDR1 MDHEN, CDR2 SYDVKM. V was pared by 5 bases and J by 5 bases, with 16 bases between.

This chain links TRBV7-2 with TRBJ2-5, with 8 positions matching TRBD1. With 7 bases clipped from V and 1 base from J, the junction kept 5 bases outside the gene matches. Germline V gene data show CDR1 as SGHTA and CDR2 as FQGNSA. This CDR3 region has 14 residues. Here the CDR3 reads CASNRDRSQETQYF. The CDR3 DNA follows: TGTGCCAGCAACCGGGACAGGAGCCAAGAGACCCAGTACTTC.

The V call is TRBV7-2, the J call TRBJ1-5; D not certain. CDR1 is SGHTA and CDR2 is FQGNSA in the germline V gene. Trimming stripped 0 bases from V and 5 bases from J, with 5 bases between. The CDR3 runs to 13 residues. The CDR3 reads CASSLALDQPQHF. For the CDR3, the DNA is TGTGCCAGCAGCTTAGCCCTAGATCAGCCCCAGCATTTT.

V usage is TRBV9 and J usage is TRBJ2-4, with TRBD2 matching 16 bases. The ends lost 2 bases at V and 0 bases at J; junction bases unmatched: 5. The CDR3 extends over 19 amino acids. Germline CDR1 SGDLS, CDR2 YYNGEE. The CDR3 bases are TGTGCCAGCAGCGTGGGCGGGACTAGCGGGAGGGTAGCCAAAAACATTCAGTACTTC. Residues: CASSVGGTSGRVAKNIQYF.

This clone was counted only a few times. The CDR3: CASSTIRGRTSSYEQYF. The CDR3 bases are TGTGCCAGCAGCACTATTCGCGGGAGGACGAGCTCCTACGAGCAGTACTTC. The chain combines TRBV11-2 with TRBJ2-7, with 8 bases lining up with TRBD2. This CDR3 has 17 amino acids. V lost 5 bases and J lost 0; bases outside the gene matches: 12. CDR1 is SGHAT and CDR2 is FQNNGV in the germline V gene.

The V gene is TRBV6-5, the J gene TRBJ2-3; D may be TRBD2 (6 bases). Germline CDR1 is MNHEY and CDR2 is SVGAGI. The germline V and J ends were trimmed by 5 bases and 6 bases, with 9 bases remaining between them. The CDR3 runs to 12 residues. This CDR3 reads CASSGDLDTQYF. The CDR3 region has the DNA TGTGCCAGCAGTGGGGACTTGGATACGCAGTATTTT.

In its sample, this clone was seen once. The chain combines TRBV9 with TRBJ1-2, with 11 bases identical to TRBD1. Germline assignment: CDR1 SGDLS and CDR2 YYNGEE. The CDR3 length is 15 residues. The V and J ends lost 3 bases and 8 bases, in that order; junction bases with no gene match: 9. Here the CDR3 DNA reads TGTGCCAGCAGCGGCCGGGACAGGGGGTTCCGGGGCTACACCTTC. Amino acid sequence: CASSGRDRGFRGYTF.

This chain connects TRBV9 to TRBJ2-5, with D possibly TRBD1 on 6 matching bases. Trimming took off 3 bases at V and 4 bases at J, with 19 bases between the two ends. This CDR3 has 16 amino acids. Germline loops: CDR1 SGDLS, CDR2 YYNGEE. The CDR3 here is CASSAQQGLGGETQYF. The CDR3 region has the DNA TGTGCCAGCAGCGCACAACAGGGCCTGGGTGGAGAGACCCAGTACTTC.

This rearrangement joins TRBV10-3 to TRBJ1-4, with D uncertain. Trimming left V 10 bases short and J 4 bases short, with 16 bases between. This CDR3 comprises 14 residues. Germline V gene sequence: CDR1 ENHRY, CDR2 SYGVKD. The CDR3 protein is CATAVPGVNEKLFF. CDR3 nucleotide sequence: TGTGCCACCGCGGTCCCGGGAGTTAATGAAAAACTGTTTTTT.

The rearrangement uses TRBV19 and TRBJ2-3, with 7 nucleotides matching TRBD2. Germline lookup yields CDR1 LNHDA and CDR2 SQIVND (reference sequence). Trimming cost V 1 base and J 4 bases; bases outside gene matches: 2. This CDR3 contains 14 residues. The CDR3 nucleotides are TGTGCCAGTAGTATAGGCGGGAGCTCAGATACGCAGTATTTT. It encodes CASSIGGSSDTQYF.

This clone turned up a few times. The chain joins TRBV5-6 to TRBJ1-2; a possible D gene is TRBD1 (5 bases). This CDR3 region has 15 residues. Germline V gene lookup returns CDR1 SGHDT and CDR2 YYEEEE. The V end was cut by 5 bases, the J end by 4 bases, with 18 bases between. The chain's CDR3 is CASRLWGGSRYGYTF. The CDR3 DNA follows: TGTGCCAGCAGACTTTGGGGCGGTTCCCGCTATGGCTACACCTTC.

The J gene is TRBJ2-7, the V gene TRBV7-6; tentatively, D is TRBD1 (5 bases). CDR1 and CDR2 (germline): SGHVS, FNYEAQ. The CDR3 runs to 13 residues. The germline V and J ends were trimmed by 5 bases and 6 bases, with 14 bases remaining between them. CDR3 bases: TGTGCCAGCAGCCTAGGGGCAGGGTCCGAGCAGTACTTC. As protein: CASSLGAGSEQYF.

The V and J genes are TRBV6-1 and TRBJ2-7; 8 nucleotides match TRBD2. The CDR3 is 13 residues long. With 6 bases clipped from V and 1 base from J, the junction kept 2 bases outside the gene matches. Germline V gene lookup returns CDR1 MNHNS and CDR2 SASEGT. Here the CDR3 reads CASSRGGSYEQYF. For the CDR3, the DNA is TGTGCCAGCAGCCGGGGGGGGTCCTACGAGCAGTACTTC.

The rearrangement joins TRBV29-1 to TRBJ2-5; 7 nucleotides match TRBD2. Germline lookup yields CDR1 SQVTM and CDR2 ANQGSEA. J gave up 5 bases and V 7 bases, and 13 bases lay outside the gene matches. The CDR3 loop spans 14 amino acids. The chain's CDR3 is CSAALGRGGETQYF. The CDR3 nucleotides read TGCAGCGCCGCCCTAGGGAGGGGCGGGGAGACCCAGTACTTC.

This clone was seen only a few times. The rearrangement joins TRBV4-2 to TRBJ1-1, with 7 bases fitting TRBD1. V gave up 4 bases and J gave up 1 base; unmatched junction bases: 12. Germline V gene data show CDR1 as LGHNA and CDR2 as YNFKEQ. The CDR3 is 17 residues long. The CDR3 region has the DNA TGTGCCAGCAGCCCAGTCGGGGAGGGGGCGAGGAACACTGAAGCTTTCTTT. It encodes CASSPVGEGARNTEAFF.

This rearrangement joins TRBV5-1 to TRBJ2-1; perhaps TRBD2 as D (5 bases). Trimming pared 0 bases from V and 5 bases from J, leaving 12 bases between. Germline V CDR1 and CDR2: SGHRS, YFSETQ. CDR3 length: 15 amino acids. CDR3: CASSLGGVGNNEQFF. CDR3 DNA sequence: TGCGCCAGCAGCTTGGGGGGAGTAGGCAACAATGAGCAGTTCTTC.

The chain is built from TRBV6-5 and TRBJ2-2; 7 bases agree with TRBD2. J lost 4 bases, V lost 0 bases, and 2 bases had no gene match. The germline V gene has CDR1 MNHEY and CDR2 SVGAGI. The CDR3 extends over 15 amino acids. The CDR3 DNA sequence: TGTGCCAGCAGTTACTCGGGCGGGGGCACCGGGGAGCTGTTTTTT. The encoded protein is CASSYSGGGTGELFF.

This clone ranks as large. CDR3 region: CASSADSSYEQYF. The CDR3 bases are TGTGCCAGCAGTGCGGACAGCTCCTACGAGCAGTACTTC. The chain is built from TRBV25-1 and TRBJ2-7; perhaps TRBD1 as D (6 bases). Between the trimmed V and J ends, which lost 4 bases and 0 bases, there was a span of 7 bases. This CDR3 contains 13 residues. CDR1 is MGHDK, CDR2 SYGVNS, per germline.

The chain's CDR3 is CASSLSGISGNTIYF. The CDR3 DNA reads as TGTGCCAGCAGTTTATCGGGCATCTCAGGAAACACCATATATTTT. The rearrangement joins TRBV27 to TRBJ1-3; D unresolved. The CDR3 extends over 15 amino acids. Germline values: CDR1 MNHEY, CDR2 SMNVEV (reference sequence). V was clipped by 0 bases and J by 4 bases, with 10 bases between them.

The chain carries TRBV7-2 and TRBJ2-6, with 13 bases lining up with TRBD2. Germline-derived CDR1 and CDR2 are SGHTA and FQGNSA. The V and J ends lost 5 bases and 3 bases, in that order; junction bases with no gene match: 7. The CDR3 length is 18 residues. CDR3 sequence (DNA): TGTGCCAGCAGCCGACTAGCGGGAGGCCAGGGTGGGGCCAACGTCCTGACTTTC. Protein sequence: CASSRLAGGQGGANVLTF.

J is TRBJ2-3 and V is TRBV29-1; 8 nucleotides agree with TRBD2. Losses at the gene ends were 7 bases for V and 1 base for J; bases not matched to a gene: 10. The CDR3 covers 15 residues. Germline CDR1 is SQVTM and CDR2 is ANQGSEA. Here the CDR3 reads CSAMGTRKGTDTQYF. CDR3 nucleotide sequence: TGCAGCGCCATGGGGACTAGGAAGGGCACAGATACGCAGTATTTT.

This clone was seen a few times. Additional DNA sequences in this sample encode the identical CDR3. The rearrangement uses TRBV30 and TRBJ1-5; TRBD1 is a possible D gene (6 bases). Trimming shortened V by 1 base and J by 4 bases, and 8 bases separated the two germline ends. Germline CDR1 GTSNPN, CDR2 SVGIG (reference sequence). The CDR3 length is 13 residues. In DNA, the CDR3 is TGTGCCTGGAGTGCTGACAGGAATCAGCCCCAGCATTTT. Residues: CAWSADRNQPQHF.

The chain carries TRBV19 and TRBJ1-2, with D possibly being TRBD1 (6 bases). This CDR3 is 14 amino acids long. Trimming left V 3 bases short and J 2 bases short, with 10 bases between. Germline CDR1 and CDR2: LNHDA and SQIVND (reference sequence). This chain's CDR3 is CASSIQGSNYGYTF. CDR3 sequence (DNA): TGTGCCAGTAGTATCCAGGGGTCGAACTATGGCTACACCTTC.

The chain recombines TRBV10-2 with TRBJ2-6, with D possibly matching TRBD1 (5 bases). This CDR3 spans 15 amino acids. Trimming took off 4 bases at V and 0 bases at J, with 7 bases between the two ends. Germline-derived CDR1 and CDR2 are WSHSY and SAAADI. The CDR3 region is CASSVTDSGANVLTF. CDR3 nucleotides: TGCGCCAGCAGTGTGACAGACTCTGGGGCCAACGTCCTGACTTTC.